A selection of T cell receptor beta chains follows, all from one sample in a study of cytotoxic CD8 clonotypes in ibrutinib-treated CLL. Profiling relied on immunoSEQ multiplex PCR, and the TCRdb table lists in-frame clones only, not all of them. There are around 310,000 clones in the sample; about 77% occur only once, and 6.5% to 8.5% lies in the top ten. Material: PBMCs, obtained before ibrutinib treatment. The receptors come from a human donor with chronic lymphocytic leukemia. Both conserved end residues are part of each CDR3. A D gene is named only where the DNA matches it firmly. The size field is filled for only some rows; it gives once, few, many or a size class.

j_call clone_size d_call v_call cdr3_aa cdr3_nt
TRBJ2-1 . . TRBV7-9 CASSYTGTNYNEQFF TGTGCCAGCAGCTACACCGGGACAAACTACAATGAGCAGTTCTTC
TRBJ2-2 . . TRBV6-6 CASSRLSGRNTGELFF TGTGCCAGCAGTAGGTTAAGCGGGCGGAACACCGGGGAGCTGTTTTTT
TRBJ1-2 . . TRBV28 CASSLSLPGYGYTF TGTGCCAGCAGTTTATCTCTACCCGGCTATGGCTACACCTTC
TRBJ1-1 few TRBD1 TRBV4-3 CASSGDRVNTEAFF TGCGCCAGCTCGGGGGACAGGGTTAACACTGAAGCTTTCTTT
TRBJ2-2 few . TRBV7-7 CASSLGAAGTGELFF TGTGCCAGCAGCTTAGGTGCAGCAGGGACCGGGGAGCTGTTTTTT
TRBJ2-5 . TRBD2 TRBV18 CASSKTSGETQYF TGTGCCAGCTCAAAGACTAGCGGTGAGACCCAGTACTTC
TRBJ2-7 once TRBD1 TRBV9 CASSVSGGFNEQYF TGTGCCAGCAGCGTATCAGGGGGCTTTAACGAGCAGTACTTC
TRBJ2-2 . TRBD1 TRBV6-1 CASNRDRGTGELFF TGTGCCAGCAATCGGGACAGGGGTACCGGGGAGCTGTTTTTT
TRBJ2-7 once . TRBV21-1 CASSLKRSDRVYEQYF TGTGCCAGCAGCCTCAAGCGATCGGACAGAGTCTACGAGCAGTACTTC
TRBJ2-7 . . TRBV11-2 CASSLGRNYEQYF TGTGCCAGCAGCTTAGGGCGGAACTACGAGCAGTACTTC
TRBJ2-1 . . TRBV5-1 CASISGSGEEYNEQFF TGCGCCAGCATCTCCGGGTCGGGAGAGGAGTACAATGAGCAGTTCTTC
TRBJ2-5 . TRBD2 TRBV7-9 CASSWLAGGPPETQYF TGTGCCAGCAGTTGGTTAGCGGGAGGGCCTCCGGAGACCCAGTACTTC
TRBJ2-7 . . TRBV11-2 CASSIGSYEQYF TGTGCCAGCAGCATAGGGTCCTACGAGCAGTACTTC
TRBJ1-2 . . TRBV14 CASSPNSYGYTF TGTGCCAGCAGCCCAAACAGCTATGGCTACACCTTC
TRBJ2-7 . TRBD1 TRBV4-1 CASSQSVLRDSSYEQYF TGCGCCAGCAGCCAATCAGTCCTGAGGGACAGCTCCTACGAGCAGTACTTC
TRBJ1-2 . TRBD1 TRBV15 CATSRDQATGAGYTF TGTGCCACCAGCAGAGATCAAGCAACAGGGGCCGGCTACACCTTC
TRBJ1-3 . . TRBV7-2 CASRKPWDTGNTIYF TGTGCCAGCAGAAAGCCGTGGGACACTGGAAACACCATATATTTT
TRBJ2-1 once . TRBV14 CASSQDLRLGGYNEQFF TGTGCCAGCAGCCAAGATCTCCGACTAGGGGGTTACAATGAGCAGTTCTTC
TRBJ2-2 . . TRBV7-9 CASSPRLSAGELFF TGTGCCAGCAGCCCCCGACTCTCCGCCGGGGAGCTGTTTTTT
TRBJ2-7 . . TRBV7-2 CASSLAAVASSYEQYF TGTGCCAGCAGCTTAGCGGCAGTAGCGAGCTCCTACGAGCAGTACTTC
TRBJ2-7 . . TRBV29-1 CSVASGSYEQYF TGCAGCGTTGCGTCGGGATCCTACGAGCAGTACTTC
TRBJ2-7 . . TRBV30 CAWSVLPNSYEQYF TGTGCCTGGAGTGTACTTCCGAACTCCTACGAGCAGTACTTC
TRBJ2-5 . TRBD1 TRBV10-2 CASSESLQGALETQYF TGCGCCAGCAGTGAGTCGTTACAGGGGGCTCTTGAGACCCAGTACTTC
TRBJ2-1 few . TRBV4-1 CASSQFSRDSYNEQFF TGCGCCAGCAGCCAATTTAGTAGGGATTCCTACAATGAGCAGTTCTTC
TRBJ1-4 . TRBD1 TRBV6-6 CASRPTGSGNEKLFF TGTGCCAGCAGACCGACAGGGTCGGGTAATGAAAAACTGTTTTTT
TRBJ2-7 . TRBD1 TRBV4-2 CASSQLTGATYEQYF TGTGCCAGCAGCCAACTGACAGGGGCTACTTACGAGCAGTACTTC
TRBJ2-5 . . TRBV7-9 CASSPRGTDQETQYF TGTGCCAGCAGCCCTAGAGGTACAGACCAAGAGACCCAGTACTTC
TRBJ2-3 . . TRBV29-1 CSVEAGTSTDTQYF TGCAGCGTTGAAGCCGGGACTAGCACAGATACGCAGTATTTT
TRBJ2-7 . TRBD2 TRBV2 CASTTGLAGYLTYEQYF TGTGCCAGCACCACGGGACTAGCGGGTTACCTCACCTACGAGCAGTACTTC
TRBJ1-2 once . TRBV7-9 CASSLPAETDGNYGYTF TGTGCCAGCAGCTTACCGGCAGAAACGGACGGGAACTATGGCTACACCTTC
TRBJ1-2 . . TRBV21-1 CASSKKGRSGGYTF TGTGCCAGCAGCAAAAAGGGGCGGTCGGGTGGCTACACCTTC
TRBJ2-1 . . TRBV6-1 CASSGTLNEQFF TGTGCCAGCAGTGGAACGCTGAATGAGCAGTTCTTC
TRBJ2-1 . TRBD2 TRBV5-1 CASSLGTSGINEQFF TGCGCCAGCAGCTTGGGAACTAGCGGGATCAATGAGCAGTTCTTC
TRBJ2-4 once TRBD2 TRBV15 CATSRDLGTTTIQYF TGTGCCACCAGCAGAGACCTCGGGACTACCACGATTCAGTACTTC
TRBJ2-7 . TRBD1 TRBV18 CASSPRRQGNSYEQYF TGTGCCAGCTCACCACGTAGACAGGGCAACTCCTACGAGCAGTACTTC
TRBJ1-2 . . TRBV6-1 CASGAGSPYGYTF TGTGCCAGCGGGGCGGGGTCCCCCTATGGCTACACCTTC
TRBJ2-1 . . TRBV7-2 CASSLNWSNEQFF TGTGCCAGCAGCTTAAACTGGTCCAATGAGCAGTTCTTC
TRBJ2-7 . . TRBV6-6 CASRGDRRNTYEQYF TGTGCCAGCAGGGGAGACAGGCGAAACACCTACGAGCAGTACTTC
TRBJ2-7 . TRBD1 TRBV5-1 CASSRGTGDAYEQYF TGCGCCAGCAGCAGAGGGACAGGGGATGCCTACGAGCAGTACTTC
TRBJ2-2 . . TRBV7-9 CASSLQGTGELFF TGTGCCAGCAGCTTGCAGGGCACCGGGGAGCTGTTTTTT